The 2 T cell receptor beta chains given below trace back to one sample, sequenced in a study of post-analysis software for immune sequencing data. The study, taken as a whole, reports: The study found TRBV5-6, TRBV5-1 and TRBV20-1 among 5 or 6 TRBV segments more frequent in patients than controls.

Every TCR beta cDNA library bore unique molecular identifiers. TCRdb fed the PCR reads into MiXCR, producing one record per CDR3 protein. The sample holds some 260,000 distinct CDR3 sequences, 35% to 40% seen once. For these receptors, no antigen is known. The material sequenced was blood. The receptors were gathered from a girl aged 5-17 years with multiple sclerosis.

This clonotype appeared many times. The CDR3 DNA sequence: TGTGCCAGCAGTTACTCGGGCGGGAGCCTATACAATGAGCAGTTCTTC. This translates into CASSYSGGSLYNEQFF. J is TRBJ2-1 and V is TRBV6-5; 7 nucleotides align to TRBD2. J lost 4 bases, V lost 0 bases, and 6 bases had no gene match. The CDR3 loop spans 16 amino acids. Germline lookup yields CDR1 MNHEY and CDR2 SVGAGI.

Note on this clonotype: A much bigger clone sits one base away, suggesting this may be a read error. The chain employs TRBV20-1 and TRBJ2-5, with a possible D match to TRBD2 (5 bases). CDR1 and CDR2 from the germline V gene are DFQATT and SNEGSKA (reference sequence). There are 11 residues in the CDR3. Between the trimmed V and J ends, which lost 8 bases and 4 bases, there was a span of 11 bases. The CDR3 reads CSFSVGETQYF. The CDR3 coding sequence is TGCAGTTTTAGCGTTGGAGAGACCCAGTACTTC.